The 15 T cell receptor beta chains given below trace back to one sample, sequenced in a study of blood T cell repertoires in COVID-19. TCRdb's copy holds only in-frame clones and misses some; the assay was immunoSEQ multiplex PCR. Here the sample spans roughly 250,000 clones, roughly nine tenths being singletons. Sequencing was performed on peripheral blood. All receptors derive from a man between 60 and 70 years old who had recovered from COVID-19.

This chain links TRBV6-6 with TRBJ1-1; a weak D match, TRBD1 (5 bases). The CDR3 runs to 15 residues. Trimming shortened V by 6 bases and J by 4 bases, and 18 bases separated the two germline ends. Germline CDR1 and CDR2: MNHNY and SVGAGI (reference sequence). CDR3 nucleotide sequence: TGTGCCAGCAGCGACTTACGTCAGGGAAGCACTGAAGCTTTCTTT. It translates to CASSDLRQGSTEAFF.

The chain couples TRBV6-2 or TRBV6-3 to TRBJ2-2; 7 bases match TRBD1. CDR3 size: 16 residues. The germline gives CDR1 MNHEY, CDR2 SVGEGT. Trimming removed 5 bases from V and 5 bases from J; junction bases left unmatched: 11. CDR3 nucleotide sequence: TGTGCCAGCAGTACCCGAGGGGGCGCGGAAACCGGGGAGCTGTTTTTT. It encodes CASSTRGGAETGELFF.

The V gene is TRBV28, the J gene TRBJ2-2, with a possible D match to TRBD1 (5 bases). Per the germline V gene, CDR1 is MDHEN and CDR2 is SYDVKM. This CDR3 comprises 15 residues. Trimming cost V 1 base and J 0 bases, with 6 bases left between them. CDR3 bases: TGTGCCAGCAGTTTATCACAGGCGAACACCGGGGAGCTGTTTTTT. Its protein product is CASSLSQANTGELFF.

This clone is a singleton in its sample. CDR3 nucleotides: TGTGCCAGCAGCGCCCGGGGGGGCGGTACCGGGGAGCTGTTTTTT. Protein product: CASSARGGGTGELFF. The chain combines TRBV7-6 with TRBJ2-2, with TRBD2 identical over 8 bases. V was pared by 5 bases and J by 5 bases, with 7 bases of the junction left unmatched. This CDR3 is 15 amino acids long. The germline CDR1 and CDR2 sequences are SGHVS and FNYEAQ.

This clone was counted a single time. The gene calls are TRBV24-1 and TRBJ2-7, with D perhaps matching TRBD2 (5 bases). V was cut by 6 bases and J by 4 bases, with 9 bases left in between. The CDR3 loop spans 12 amino acids. Germline values: CDR1 KGHDR, CDR2 SFDVKD. The CDR3 protein is CATSRGTYEQYV. The CDR3 region has the DNA TGTGCCACCAGTCGGGGAACTTACGAGCAGTACGTC.

The CDR3 here is CASSLVGGTDQHF. The DNA for the CDR3 is TGCGCCAGCAGCTTGGTTGGAGGGACGGACCAGCATTTT. The rearrangement joins TRBV5-1 to TRBJ1-5, with D perhaps TRBD1 (5 bases). Trimming removed 0 bases from V and 12 bases from J, with 13 bases in between. The CDR3 runs 13 residues. Germline loops: CDR1 SGHRS, CDR2 YFSETQ.

Comments on this clone: This specimen includes other DNA sequences encoding the same CDR3. The V call is TRBV5-1, the J call TRBJ2-3; 7 nucleotides match TRBD1. Germline V lookup: CDR1 SGHRS, CDR2 YFSETQ. The V and J ends lost 1 base and 4 bases, in that order; junction bases with no gene match: 0. The CDR3 has 13 residues. CDR3 in amino acids: CASSLTGADTQYF. The CDR3 DNA reads as TGCGCCAGCAGCTTGACAGGGGCAGATACGCAGTATTTT.

This clone was seen just once. The chain couples TRBV19 to TRBJ1-4; the D gene is possibly TRBD1 (6 bases). The ends were cut back, 9 bases at V and 3 bases at J, with 14 bases in the middle. CDR3 length: 14 residues. The germline CDR1 and CDR2 sequences are LNHDA and SQIVND (reference sequence). The chain's CDR3 is CASKTGRANEKLFF. DNA for the CDR3: TGTGCCAGCAAGACAGGTCGGGCTAATGAAAAACTGTTTTTT.

The chain joins TRBV6-5 to TRBJ2-3, with D uncertain. CDR1 and CDR2 from the germline V gene are MNHEY and SVGAGI. Trimming took off 6 bases at V and 3 bases at J, with 10 bases between the two ends. The CDR3 spans 13 residues. The CDR3 protein is CASRPPTTDTQYF. The CDR3 coding sequence is TGTGCCAGCAGACCGCCGACTACAGATACGCAGTATTTT.

This clone came up a few times. The chain is built from TRBV4-2 and TRBJ2-5, with a possible D match to TRBD2 (5 bases). Deletions cut 4 bases from V and 2 bases from J, with 14 bases between. The germline V gene encodes CDR1 LGHNA and CDR2 YNFKEQ. The CDR3 runs to 15 residues. CDR3 region: CASSLLAREQETQYF. CDR3 sequence (DNA): TGTGCCAGCAGCCTCCTGGCGAGGGAACAAGAGACCCAGTACTTC.

The chain joins TRBV2 to TRBJ2-7; TRBD1 matches at 8 bases. Germline trimming cut 5 bases from V and 2 bases from J; bases unmatched to any gene: 11. The CDR3 has 16 residues. Germline CDR1 and CDR2: SNHLY and FYNNEI. In DNA, the CDR3 is TGTGCCAGCAGTATTGCAGGGGGCGAAAGGGCCTACGAGCAGTACTTC. Its protein product is CASSIAGGERAYEQYF.

The rearrangement links TRBV10-2 to TRBJ2-6, with D uncertain. Germline V gene sequence: CDR1 WSHSY, CDR2 SAAADI. Trimming removed 6 bases at V and 0 bases at J, with 3 bases between. This CDR3 has 13 residues. CDR3 sequence reads: CASRSSGANVLTF. In nucleotides, the CDR3 is TGCGCCAGCAGGAGCTCTGGGGCCAACGTCCTGACTTTC.

V gene TRBV29-1 combines with J gene TRBJ1-2; 10 nucleotides agree with TRBD1. V was pared by 6 bases and J by 6 bases, with 4 bases of the junction left unmatched. CDR1 is SQVTM and CDR2 is ANQGSEA in the germline V gene. The CDR3 sequence is 12 residues long. The CDR3 is CSVQDRGDGYTF. The CDR3 DNA follows: TGCAGCGTACAGGACAGGGGGGATGGCTACACCTTC.

This chain's CDR3 is CAIQIPNTGELFF. CDR3 sequence (DNA): TGTGCCATCCAAATTCCGAACACCGGGGAGCTGTTTTTT. The chain joins TRBV10-3 to TRBJ2-2; unclear D gene. V dropped 8 bases and J dropped 0 bases, with 7 bases sitting between them. CDR1 is ENHRY and CDR2 is SYGVKD in the germline V gene. The CDR3 runs 13 residues.

The genes are TRBV28 and TRBJ2-7, with TRBD1 matching over 7 bases. Losses at the gene ends were 6 bases for V and 3 bases for J; bases not matched to a gene: 5. Germline CDR1 is MDHEN and CDR2 is SYDVKM. This CDR3 has 13 residues. The CDR3 protein is CASRTGQHYEQYV. The CDR3 nucleotides are TGTGCCAGCAGAACGGGACAGCACTACGAGCAGTACGTC.